This is a list of T cell receptor beta chains from one sample in a study of blood T cell repertoires in COVID-19. Only in-frame clones appear in the TCRdb table, and some are missing; sequencing was by immunoSEQ multiplex PCR. Of under 150,000 clones listed, about 85% are singletons. The source material was peripheral blood. The receptor set was obtained from a man aged 40-50 years with active or convalescent COVID-19. Both conserved end residues are part of each CDR3. D genes are given only for firm matches. Where a row states a size, it is once, few, many or the class of an expanded clone; other rows omit it.

V: TRBV7-2
size: -
D: -
J: TRBJ2-2
CDR3: CASSLALRTVGELFF
DNA: TGTGCCAGCAGCTTAGCGCTAAGGACAGTCGGGGAGCTGTTTTTT

V: TRBV6-4
size: -
D: TRBD2
J: TRBJ2-1
CDR3: CASSPGLASYNEQFF
DNA: TGTGCCAGCAGTCCTGGACTAGCGTCTTACAATGAGCAGTTCTTC

V: TRBV3-1/TRBV3-2
size: -
D: TRBD2
J: TRBJ2-1
CDR3: CASSQDRSGVEFF
DNA: TGTGCCAGCAGCCAAGATCGGAGCGGGGTGGAGTTCTTC

V: TRBV6-1
size: -
D: TRBD2
J: TRBJ2-5
CDR3: CASSDGGGETQYF
DNA: TGTGCCAGCAGTGATGGCGGGGGAGAGACCCAGTACTTC

V: TRBV13
size: -
D: TRBD1
J: TRBJ1-6
CDR3: CASSSTGATPLHF
DNA: TGTGCCAGCAGCTCGACAGGGGCAACACCCCTCCACTTT

V: TRBV5-4
size: -
D: -
J: TRBJ1-1
CDR3: CASSLAAQSNTEAFF
DNA: TGTGCCAGCAGCTTGGCCGCCCAGTCGAACACTGAAGCTTTCTTT

V: TRBV5-4
size: few
D: TRBD2
J: TRBJ2-3
CDR3: CASSSLGLAAFTDTQYF
DNA: TGTGCCAGCAGCTCGCTAGGACTAGCGGCGTTCACAGATACGCAGTATTTT

V: TRBV6-5
size: -
D: TRBD2
J: TRBJ2-7
CDR3: CASTTLAGGYEQYF
DNA: TGTGCCAGCACCACACTAGCGGGGGGCTACGAGCAGTACTTC

V: TRBV5-1
size: -
D: -
J: TRBJ2-7
CDR3: CASQRAASYEQYF
DNA: TGCGCCAGCCAGCGGGCCGCGTCCTACGAGCAGTACTTC

V: TRBV7-2
size: -
D: TRBD1
J: TRBJ1-5
CDR3: CASTPGQGKGNQPQHF
DNA: TGTGCCAGCACCCCGGGACAGGGGAAGGGGAATCAGCCCCAGCATTTT

V: TRBV4-3
size: -
D: TRBD1
J: TRBJ1-2
CDR3: CASSPQTGGSYGYTF
DNA: TGCGCCAGCAGCCCACAGACAGGGGGCAGCTATGGCTACACCTTC

V: TRBV11-3
size: -
D: -
J: TRBJ2-5
CDR3: CASSFEDQETQYF
DNA: TGTGCCAGCAGCTTCGAGGACCAAGAGACCCAGTACTTC

V: TRBV9
size: -
D: TRBD2
J: TRBJ2-5
CDR3: CASSERGGRETQYF
DNA: TGTGCCAGCAGCGAGCGGGGGGGCCGGGAGACCCAGTACTTC

V: TRBV23-1
size: once
D: -
J: TRBJ1-3
CDR3: CASSQSTRSSGNTIYF
DNA: TGCGCCAGCAGTCAATCAACGCGGAGTTCTGGAAACACCATATATTTT

V: TRBV12-5
size: -
D: -
J: TRBJ1-2
CDR3: CASVQNYGYTF
DNA: TGTGCTAGTGTACAAAACTATGGCTACACCTTC

V: TRBV5-6
size: -
D: TRBD1
J: TRBJ1-4
CDR3: CASSPGTGLATNEKLFF
DNA: TGTGCCAGCAGCCCCGGGACAGGCCTTGCAACTAATGAAAAACTGTTTTTT

V: TRBV9
size: -
D: TRBD2
J: TRBJ2-5
CDR3: CASSGTSGGLQETQYF
DNA: TGTGCCAGCAGCGGGACTAGCGGGGGCCTCCAAGAGACCCAGTACTTC

V: TRBV7-2
size: -
D: TRBD2
J: TRBJ2-2
CDR3: CASSLGGGTGELFF
DNA: TGTGCCAGCAGCTTAGGGGGGGGCACCGGGGAGCTGTTTTTT

V: TRBV4-3
size: -
D: TRBD1
J: TRBJ1-3
CDR3: CASATGAGNTIYF
DNA: TGCGCCAGCGCGACAGGGGCTGGAAACACCATATATTTT

V: TRBV6-6
size: -
D: -
J: TRBJ1-5
CDR3: CASSRHEATNQPQHF
DNA: TGTGCCAGCAGTCGACATGAGGCCACTAATCAGCCCCAGCATTTT

V: TRBV9
size: -
D: TRBD1
J: TRBJ2-7
CDR3: CASSVDGTGSYEQYF
DNA: TGTGCCAGCAGCGTAGACGGGACAGGCTCCTACGAGCAGTACTTC

V: TRBV3-1/TRBV3-2
size: -
D: -
J: TRBJ1-2
CDR3: CASSQDTRSGNYGYTF
DNA: TGTGCCAGCAGCCAAGACACTAGGAGCGGGAACTATGGCTACACCTTC

V: TRBV24-1
size: -
D: TRBD1
J: TRBJ2-3
CDR3: CATSETPGQGLGSTDTQYF
DNA: TGTGCCACCAGTGAGACTCCGGGACAGGGGTTAGGTAGCACAGATACGCAGTATTTT

V: TRBV5-5
size: -
D: -
J: TRBJ2-5
CDR3: CASSRNRNQETQYF
DNA: TGTGCCAGCAGCCGAAACAGAAACCAAGAGACCCAGTACTTC

V: TRBV2
size: -
D: TRBD2
J: TRBJ2-4
CDR3: CASSEGSGLASKNIQYF
DNA: TGTGCCAGCAGTGAAGGGTCGGGACTAGCGAGCAAAAACATTCAGTACTTC

V: TRBV3-1/TRBV3-2
size: -
D: TRBD2
J: TRBJ2-7
CDR3: CASSLAGSGGANEQYF
DNA: TGTGCCAGCAGCCTGGCGGGTAGCGGGGGGGCCAACGAGCAGTACTTC

V: TRBV19
size: -
D: TRBD1
J: TRBJ1-2
CDR3: CASSSTGLGRYGYTF
DNA: TGTGCCAGTAGTTCGACAGGGCTCGGGCGCTATGGCTACACCTTC

V: TRBV10-1
size: few
D: -
J: TRBJ1-1
CDR3: CASSESKGVTEAFF
DNA: TGCGCCAGCAGTGAGTCGAAAGGGGTCACTGAAGCTTTCTTT

V: TRBV7-9
size: -
D: TRBD1
J: TRBJ1-3
CDR3: CASSPRQGGNTIYF
DNA: TGTGCCAGCAGCCCTCGACAGGGAGGAAACACCATATATTTT

V: TRBV2
size: -
D: -
J: TRBJ1-4
CDR3: CASRVGEGANEKLFF
DNA: TGTGCCAGCAGGGTAGGGGAAGGTGCTAATGAAAAACTGTTTTTT

V: TRBV5-6
size: -
D: -
J: TRBJ2-7
CDR3: CASSLNLYEQYF
DNA: TGTGCCAGCAGCTTGAATCTCTACGAGCAGTACTTC

V: TRBV5-5
size: -
D: -
J: TRBJ1-5
CDR3: CASSLGANNQPQHF
DNA: TGTGCCAGCAGCTTGGGAGCTAATAATCAGCCCCAGCATTTT

V: TRBV14
size: -
D: -
J: TRBJ2-6
CDR3: CASSQEEGRRVNSGANVLTF
DNA: TGTGCCAGCAGCCAAGAAGAGGGGAGGAGGGTGAACTCTGGGGCCAACGTCCTGACTTTC

V: TRBV6-5
size: -
D: -
J: TRBJ2-2
CDR3: CASTSLGDTGELFF
DNA: TGTGCCAGCACCTCCCTCGGGGACACCGGGGAGCTGTTTTTT

V: TRBV3-1/TRBV3-2
size: -
D: TRBD2
J: TRBJ2-7
CDR3: CASSLLAGGVYEQYF
DNA: TGTGCCAGCAGCCTGTTAGCGGGGGGGGTCTACGAGCAGTACTTC

V: TRBV18
size: -
D: -
J: TRBJ2-5
CDR3: CASSLSAGRGTQYF
DNA: TGTGCCAGCTCACTTTCCGCGGGGAGAGGGACCCAGTACTTC

V: TRBV19
size: -
D: -
J: TRBJ1-4
CDR3: CASTPPGGQGEKLFF
DNA: TGTGCCAGTACCCCCCCGGGGGGGCAAGGAGAAAAACTGTTTTTT

V: TRBV6-1
size: -
D: -
J: TRBJ2-1
CDR3: CASSEVTVYNEQFF
DNA: TGTGCCAGCAGTGAAGTCACAGTCTACAATGAGCAGTTCTTC

V: TRBV19
size: few
D: TRBD1
J: TRBJ1-3
CDR3: CASSRKGAGNTIYF
DNA: TGTGCCAGTAGTCGAAAGGGGGCCGGAAACACCATATATTTT

V: TRBV29-1
size: -
D: -
J: TRBJ1-3
CDR3: CSVETDSGNTIYF
DNA: TGCAGCGTTGAAACAGACTCTGGAAACACCATATATTTT

V: TRBV5-4
size: -
D: -
J: TRBJ1-5
CDR3: CASSLQGSNQPQHF
DNA: TGTGCCAGCAGCTTACAGGGTAGCAATCAGCCCCAGCATTTT

V: TRBV5-4
size: -
D: -
J: TRBJ1-6
CDR3: CASSLEQEGNSPLHF
DNA: TGTGCCAGCAGCTTAGAACAGGAAGGAAATTCACCCCTCCACTTT

V: TRBV18
size: -
D: TRBD1
J: TRBJ1-2
CDR3: CASSPGTGGTYGYTF
DNA: TGTGCCAGCTCACCCGGGACAGGGGGGACCTATGGCTACACCTTC

V: TRBV6-1
size: -
D: -
J: TRBJ2-3
CDR3: CASSEQGDSAGTQYF
DNA: TGTGCCAGCAGTGAACAGGGGGACTCCGCCGGGACGCAGTATTTT

V: TRBV3-1/TRBV3-2
size: once
D: -
J: TRBJ2-1
CDR3: CASSQGPVNEQFF
DNA: TGTGCCAGCAGCCAAGGGCCAGTTAATGAGCAGTTCTTC

V: TRBV6-1
size: -
D: -
J: TRBJ1-3
CDR3: CASSEYQAYSGNTIYF
DNA: TGTGCCAGCAGTGAATATCAGGCTTACTCTGGAAACACCATATATTTT

V: TRBV6-5
size: -
D: -
J: TRBJ2-5
CDR3: CASSPGVAETQYF
DNA: TGTGCCAGCAGTCCCGGGGTAGCAGAGACCCAGTACTTC

V: TRBV7-2
size: -
D: -
J: TRBJ1-3
CDR3: CASSLAWGLVGNTIYF
DNA: TGTGCCAGCAGCTTAGCTTGGGGGCTAGTTGGAAACACCATATATTTT

V: TRBV5-4
size: once
D: TRBD1
J: TRBJ1-2
CDR3: CASRRDRGGWNGYTF
DNA: TGTGCCAGCCGCCGGGACAGGGGAGGTTGGAATGGCTACACCTTC

V: TRBV18
size: -
D: -
J: TRBJ1-1
CDR3: CASSRSGGGNTEAFF
DNA: TGTGCCAGCTCACGCTCAGGCGGGGGAAACACTGAAGCTTTCTTT

V: TRBV5-1
size: -
D: -
J: TRBJ2-3
CDR3: CASSSYQLGSETDTQYF
DNA: TGCGCCAGCAGCTCGTACCAACTAGGGAGCGAAACAGATACGCAGTATTTT

V: TRBV10-1
size: -
D: -
J: TRBJ2-1
CDR3: CASSEQAGSYNEQFF
DNA: TGCGCCAGCAGTGAGCAGGCGGGCTCCTACAATGAGCAGTTCTTC

V: TRBV5-1
size: -
D: -
J: TRBJ1-3
CDR3: CASSLARGVFGNTIYF
DNA: TGCGCCAGCAGCTTGGCCCGCGGGGTTTTCGGAAACACCATATATTTT

V: TRBV30
size: -
D: TRBD1
J: TRBJ1-1
CDR3: CAWKDRANTEAFF
DNA: TGTGCCTGGAAAGACAGGGCCAACACTGAAGCTTTCTTT

V: TRBV7-2
size: few
D: TRBD2
J: TRBJ2-5
CDR3: CASSLYRGDQETQYF
DNA: TGTGCCAGCAGCTTATACCGGGGGGACCAAGAGACCCAGTACTTC

V: TRBV7-3
size: once
D: -
J: TRBJ2-5
CDR3: CASSSTAQETQYF
DNA: TGTGCCAGCAGCTCCACTGCGCAAGAGACCCAGTACTTC

V: TRBV7-3
size: -
D: -
J: TRBJ2-6
CDR3: CASGVGAGANVLTF
DNA: TGTGCCAGTGGGGTGGGAGCTGGGGCCAACGTCCTGACTTTC

V: TRBV6-6
size: -
D: -
J: TRBJ1-5
CDR3: CASSYSGDSNQPQHF
DNA: TGTGCCAGCAGTTACTCGGGAGATAGCAATCAGCCCCAGCATTTT

V: TRBV7-3
size: -
D: TRBD1
J: TRBJ2-7
CDR3: CASSSTGGGYEQYF
DNA: TGTGCCAGCAGCTCAACAGGGGGCGGCTACGAGCAGTACTTC